This is a list of T cell receptor beta chains from one sample in a study of blood T cell repertoires in COVID-19. This table comes from immunoSEQ multiplex PCR, and its TCRdb copy is limited to in-frame clones, with some not included. The sample includes approximately 350,000 clones, about 89% of them seen just once. Sequencing used peripheral blood. Receptor source: a man aged 35 to 55 with acute or convalescent COVID-19. Each CDR3 is given with its conserved first and last residue. D genes are given only for firm matches. Rows give clone size only sometimes, using once, few, many, or a class for an expanded clone.

clone_size: .
v_call: TRBV7-2
d_call: .
j_call: TRBJ1-5
cdr3_aa: CASSLIQGGQPQHF
cdr3_nt: TGTGCCAGCAGCTTAATACAGGGAGGGCAGCCCCAGCATTTT

clone_size: .
v_call: TRBV4-2
d_call: TRBD1
j_call: TRBJ1-5
cdr3_aa: CASSQAGQGVNNQPQHF
cdr3_nt: TGTGCCAGCAGCCAAGCTGGACAGGGTGTTAACAATCAGCCCCAGCATTTT

clone_size: .
v_call: TRBV5-1
d_call: TRBD1
j_call: TRBJ1-2
cdr3_aa: CASSPTGGVYGYTF
cdr3_nt: TGCGCCAGCAGCCCGACAGGGGGAGTCTATGGCTACACCTTC

clone_size: once
v_call: TRBV10-3
d_call: TRBD1
j_call: TRBJ2-2
cdr3_aa: CAISSGQGANTGELFF
cdr3_nt: TGTGCCATCAGTTCGGGACAGGGGGCGAACACCGGGGAGCTGTTTTTT

clone_size: once
v_call: TRBV30
d_call: .
j_call: TRBJ2-7
cdr3_aa: CAWSVLDTSYEQYF
cdr3_nt: TGTGCCTGGAGTGTACTGGACACCTCCTACGAGCAGTACTTC

clone_size: .
v_call: TRBV6-1
d_call: .
j_call: TRBJ1-4
cdr3_aa: CASSDGGRVEKLFF
cdr3_nt: TGTGCCAGCAGTGACGGGGGGCGAGTTGAAAAACTGTTTTTT

clone_size: .
v_call: TRBV2
d_call: TRBD1
j_call: TRBJ1-1
cdr3_aa: CASSQDRGRNTEAFF
cdr3_nt: TGTGCCAGCAGCCAGGACAGGGGGCGAAACACTGAAGCTTTCTTT

clone_size: .
v_call: TRBV20-1
d_call: TRBD2
j_call: TRBJ2-1
cdr3_aa: CSASRAGGPNEQFF
cdr3_nt: TGCAGTGCTAGTCGGGCGGGAGGGCCTAATGAGCAGTTCTTC

clone_size: .
v_call: TRBV27
d_call: TRBD2
j_call: TRBJ2-3
cdr3_aa: CASRLAGVSDTQYF
cdr3_nt: TGTGCCAGCAGACTAGCGGGAGTGTCAGATACGCAGTATTTT

clone_size: .
v_call: TRBV28
d_call: TRBD2
j_call: TRBJ2-1
cdr3_aa: CASRRTSGRGNEQFF
cdr3_nt: TGTGCCAGCAGACGGACTAGCGGGAGGGGCAATGAGCAGTTCTTC

clone_size: few
v_call: TRBV6-5
d_call: .
j_call: TRBJ1-2
cdr3_aa: CASKTMTSNYGYTF
cdr3_nt: TGTGCCAGCAAAACAATGACAAGCAACTATGGCTACACCTTC

clone_size: .
v_call: TRBV7-2
d_call: .
j_call: TRBJ2-7
cdr3_aa: CASSLTSQGYEQYF
cdr3_nt: TGTGCCAGCAGCCTAACCTCACAGGGTTACGAGCAGTACTTC

clone_size: .
v_call: TRBV5-4
d_call: .
j_call: TRBJ1-4
cdr3_aa: CASSQDIGNEKLFF
cdr3_nt: TGTGCCAGCAGCCAGGACATCGGAAATGAAAAACTGTTTTTT

clone_size: .
v_call: TRBV12-3/TRBV12-4
d_call: TRBD1
j_call: TRBJ1-3
cdr3_aa: CTSTGGYGNTIYF
cdr3_nt: TGTACGAGTACAGGGGGCTATGGAAACACCATATATTTT

clone_size: once
v_call: TRBV30
d_call: .
j_call: TRBJ2-7
cdr3_aa: CAWVRGYSHEQYF
cdr3_nt: TGTGCCTGGGTCAGGGGTTACTCTCACGAGCAGTACTTC

clone_size: .
v_call: TRBV12-3/TRBV12-4
d_call: .
j_call: TRBJ1-1
cdr3_aa: CASSWSGNTEAFF
cdr3_nt: TGTGCCAGCAGTTGGTCCGGGAACACTGAAGCTTTCTTT

clone_size: .
v_call: TRBV9
d_call: TRBD1
j_call: TRBJ1-2
cdr3_aa: CASSVGGDSVYGYTF
cdr3_nt: TGTGCCAGCAGCGTAGGTGGGGACAGTGTCTATGGCTACACCTTC

clone_size: once
v_call: TRBV28
d_call: .
j_call: TRBJ2-2
cdr3_aa: CASSPQDTGELFF
cdr3_nt: TGTGCCAGCAGTCCCCAGGACACCGGGGAGCTGTTTTTT

clone_size: .
v_call: TRBV7-3
d_call: .
j_call: TRBJ1-5
cdr3_aa: CASSLSRACSNQPQHF
cdr3_nt: TGTGCCAGCAGCTTAAGCAGGGCGTGCAGCAATCAGCCCCAGCATTTT

clone_size: once
v_call: TRBV28
d_call: TRBD2
j_call: TRBJ2-3
cdr3_aa: CASSFLGGETDTQYF
cdr3_nt: TGTGCCAGCAGTTTTTTGGGGGGGGAGACAGATACGCAGTATTTT

clone_size: .
v_call: TRBV12-5
d_call: .
j_call: TRBJ2-1
cdr3_aa: CASGWLQEYDNEQFF
cdr3_nt: TGTGCTAGTGGTTGGTTACAGGAATACGACAATGAGCAGTTCTTC

clone_size: .
v_call: TRBV4-1
d_call: TRBD1
j_call: TRBJ1-3
cdr3_aa: CASSQGPGTGGLYSGNTIYF
cdr3_nt: TGCGCCAGCAGCCAAGGCCCAGGGACAGGGGGCTTGTACTCTGGAAACACCATATATTTT

clone_size: .
v_call: TRBV9
d_call: TRBD2
j_call: TRBJ2-5
cdr3_aa: CASSPRSSGVQETQYF
cdr3_nt: TGTGCCAGCAGCCCCCGTAGTAGCGGGGTCCAAGAGACCCAGTACTTC

clone_size: .
v_call: TRBV2
d_call: .
j_call: TRBJ2-7
cdr3_aa: CASTRDSTYEQYF
cdr3_nt: TGTGCCAGCACCCGGGACTCAACCTACGAGCAGTACTTC

clone_size: once
v_call: TRBV19
d_call: TRBD2
j_call: TRBJ2-5
cdr3_aa: CASSWGGMRAGGETQYF
cdr3_nt: TGTGCCAGTAGTTGGGGTGGAATGAGGGCCGGGGGGGAGACCCAGTACTTC

clone_size: once
v_call: TRBV5-4
d_call: TRBD2
j_call: TRBJ2-5
cdr3_aa: CASSRKGLESGTQYF
cdr3_nt: TGTGCCAGCAGCAGGAAGGGACTAGAGTCTGGGACCCAGTACTTC

clone_size: .
v_call: TRBV2
d_call: .
j_call: TRBJ2-5
cdr3_aa: CASSVSGAGETQYF
cdr3_nt: TGTGCCAGCAGTGTGTCAGGGGCGGGAGAGACCCAGTACTTC

clone_size: .
v_call: TRBV18
d_call: .
j_call: TRBJ1-1
cdr3_aa: CASSDQGNTEAFF
cdr3_nt: TGTGCCAGCTCCGATCAGGGGAACACTGAAGCTTTCTTT

clone_size: .
v_call: TRBV5-1
d_call: TRBD1
j_call: TRBJ1-4
cdr3_aa: CASSQTGFKIDEKLFF
cdr3_nt: TGCGCCAGCAGCCAGACAGGGTTCAAGATAGACGAAAAACTGTTTTTT